Below, 21 T cell receptor beta chains from the same sample are listed, as sequenced in a study of blood T cell repertoires in COVID-19. Produced via immunoSEQ multiplex PCR; TCRdb's table is partial and in-frame only. The profile covers about 220,000 clones, with 75% to 85% appearing a single time and roughly 13% taken by the ten largest. Source material: peripheral blood. The source is a human donor in a cohort sampled during active COVID-19.

The chain employs TRBV5-1 and TRBJ1-3; D not resolved. V dropped 0 bases and J dropped 1 base, with 20 bases sitting between them. The CDR3 runs to 19 residues. Germline CDR1 is SGHRS and CDR2 is YFSETQ. CDR3 protein: CASSLENHPEGLSGNTIYF. The CDR3 DNA is TGCGCCAGCAGCTTGGAAAACCACCCCGAGGGTTTATCTGGAAACACCATATATTTT.

J is TRBJ1-5 and V is TRBV12-3 or TRBV12-4; tentatively, D is TRBD1 (6 bases). The germline V and J ends were trimmed by 6 bases and 5 bases, with 11 bases remaining between them. The CDR3 covers 13 residues. CDR3 coding DNA: TGTGCCAGCAGCCGGACAGAGGATCAGCCCCAGCATTTT. It codes for CASSRTEDQPQHF.

The chain has TRBV28 and TRBJ2-1; 10 nucleotides line up with TRBD2. The V gene end was trimmed by 2 bases and the J gene end by 4 bases; junction bases not matched to a gene: 2. Germline V CDR1 and CDR2: MDHEN, SYDVKM. The CDR3 runs 15 residues. This chain's CDR3 is CASSLPSGGYNEQFF. The CDR3 nucleotides read TGTGCCAGCAGTTTACCTAGCGGGGGTTACAATGAGCAGTTCTTC.

This rearrangement joins TRBV5-1 to TRBJ1-5; D unclear. CDR3 length: 15 residues. In germline, CDR1 is SGHRS, CDR2 YFSETQ. The V end was cut by 0 bases, the J end by 6 bases, with 13 bases between. The CDR3 nucleotides are TGCGCCAGCAGCTTGGCGGGGATATTAGGTCAGCCCCAGCATTTT. Its translation: CASSLAGILGQPQHF.

The chain joins TRBV6-5 to TRBJ2-7; D ambiguous. The CDR3 is 13 residues long. Per the germline V gene, CDR1 is MNHEY and CDR2 is SVGAGI. V was clipped by 6 bases and J by 1 base, with 10 bases between them. CDR3 coding DNA: TGTGCCAGCAGCTACGCGCTATCCTACGAGCAGTACTTC. Translation: CASSYALSYEQYF.

J is TRBJ1-2 and V is TRBV28, with D possibly TRBD1 on 6 matching bases. Trimming took 6 bases from V and 2 from J, leaving 13 bases between them. CDR1 and CDR2 (germline): MDHEN, SYDVKM. This CDR3 is built from 14 residues. The CDR3 spells CASSPGHLNYGYTF. CDR3 sequence (DNA): TGTGCCAGCAGCCCGGGACACCTCAACTATGGCTACACCTTC.

Only a few counts were recorded for this clone. The chain links TRBV19 to TRBJ1-6, with a tentative D call TRBD1 (5 bases). Germline V lookup: CDR1 LNHDA, CDR2 SQIVND (reference sequence). V lost 7 bases and J lost 8, with 12 bases in between. This CDR3 has 13 amino acids. DNA of the CDR3: TGTGCCAGTAAGGAGGGGTGGGATTCACCCCTCCACTTT. Protein sequence: CASKEGWDSPLHF.

The V call is TRBV2, the J call TRBJ2-7, with 7 positions matching TRBD1. This CDR3 spans 13 amino acids. Trimming at V came to 6 bases and at J to 0 bases, leaving 2 bases not matched to a gene. Germline CDR1 and CDR2: SNHLY and FYNNEI. In nucleotides, the CDR3 is TGTGCCAGCAGAGGGACAGACTCCTACGAGCAGTACTTC. This sequence encodes CASRGTDSYEQYF.

The V gene is TRBV7-2, the J gene TRBJ2-1; 14 bases are a match to TRBD2. There are 19 residues in the CDR3. J lost 0 bases, V lost 5 bases, and 9 bases had no gene match. Germline loops: CDR1 SGHTA, CDR2 FQGNSA. This CDR3 reads CASSPRLAGGRSSYNEQFF. The CDR3 region has the DNA TGTGCCAGCAGCCCGAGACTAGCGGGAGGGCGTAGCTCCTACAATGAGCAGTTCTTC.

The chain combines TRBV2 with TRBJ2-2; D is possibly TRBD2 (5 bases). The CDR3 length is 15 residues. Germline CDR1 is SNHLY and CDR2 is FYNNEI. V was clipped by 3 bases and J by 4 bases, with 12 bases between them. CDR3 sequence: CASSDQRSGTGELFF. The CDR3 bases are TGTGCCAGCAGTGACCAGCGGTCCGGCACCGGGGAGCTGTTTTTT.

The chain uses TRBV5-1 and TRBJ1-6; TRBD1 might be the D (6 bases). Germline V CDR1 and CDR2: SGHRS, YFSETQ. Trimming removed 5 bases from V and 7 bases from J, with 25 bases in between. The length of the CDR3 is 18 residues. The DNA for the CDR3 is TGCGCCAGCAGGGACTCAATAGGGGGTGTGACTGGCAATTCACCCCTCCACTTT. It encodes CASRDSIGGVTGNSPLHF.

This chain uses TRBV5-1 with TRBJ2-5, with TRBD1 matching 7 bases. Unmatched junction bases numbered 2, after V lost 1 base and J lost 2 bases. The CDR3 has 14 residues. Germline V lookup: CDR1 SGHRS, CDR2 YFSETQ. DNA for the CDR3: TGCGCCAGCAGCTTGACAGGGGATCAAGAGACCCAGTACTTC. It encodes CASSLTGDQETQYF.

This chain connects TRBV7-9 to TRBJ2-2, with 11 bases aligning to TRBD1. V trimming: 4 bases; J trimming: 3 bases; junction bases outside the gene matches: 4. Germline-derived CDR1 and CDR2 are SEHNR and FQNEAQ (reference sequence). This CDR3 is built from 16 residues. The CDR3 coding sequence is TGTGCCAGCAGCTCGGACAGGGGGCAATACACCGGGGAGCTGTTTTTT. It translates to CASSSDRGQYTGELFF.

V and J are TRBV3-1 (or the pseudogene TRBV3-2) and TRBJ2-3; TRBD1 might be the D (5 bases). CDR3 length: 15 residues. The germline V and J ends were trimmed by 0 bases and 6 bases, with 13 bases remaining between them. The germline gives CDR1 LGHDT, CDR2 YNNKEL (reference sequence). The CDR3 DNA follows: TGTGCCAGCAGCCAAGATCCCAACAACAGGGATACGCAGTATTTT. Residues: CASSQDPNNRDTQYF.

The J gene is TRBJ1-5, the V gene TRBV19; the D gene is possibly TRBD1 (6 bases). Germline V CDR1 and CDR2: LNHDA, SQIVND (reference sequence). V lost 6 bases to trimming and J lost 0 bases, with 15 bases between them. This CDR3 region has 16 residues. CDR3 DNA sequence: TGTGCCAGTAGATGGGGGCAGGAATATAGCAATCAGCCCCAGCATTTT. Protein: CASRWGQEYSNQPQHF.

The CDR3 loop reads CASSPGISYEQYF. The CDR3 region has the DNA TGTGCCAGCTCTCCGGGGATCTCCTACGAGCAGTACTTC. This sequence joins TRBV28 and TRBJ2-7; tentatively, D is TRBD2 (5 bases). Germline V CDR1 and CDR2: MDHEN, SYDVKM. CDR3 length equals 13 residues. Trimming took off 8 bases at V and 0 bases at J, with 11 bases between the two ends.

This clone was seen once. The genes are TRBV19 and TRBJ2-2; TRBD1 aligns across 10 bases. The CDR3 spans 16 residues. Germline CDR1 is LNHDA and CDR2 is SQIVND (reference sequence). Unmatched junction bases numbered 3, after V lost 4 bases and J lost 1 base. In DNA, the CDR3 is TGTGCCAGTAGTAAGGGACAGGGGATGAACACCGGGGAGCTGTTTTTT. Translating it yields CASSKGQGMNTGELFF.

This chain connects TRBV28 to TRBJ2-1, with 7 bases identical to TRBD2. Germline CDR1 reads MDHEN; CDR2 reads SYDVKM. The CDR3 contains 17 residues. J lost 3 bases, V lost 3 bases, and 11 bases had no gene match. This CDR3 reads CASSLAASGFIYNEQFF. CDR3 coding DNA: TGTGCCAGCAGTTTGGCGGCTAGCGGTTTTATCTACAATGAGCAGTTCTTC.

The chain links TRBV4-3 to TRBJ2-7, with D maybe TRBD1 (5 bases). Germline V gives CDR1 LGHNA, CDR2 YSLEER. This CDR3 has 14 amino acids. V was pared by 4 bases and J by 3 bases, with 13 bases between. The CDR3 protein is CASSLHPQGYEQYF. In DNA, the CDR3 is TGCGCCAGCAGCCTTCACCCCCAGGGCTACGAGCAGTACTTC.

V is TRBV6-4 and J is TRBJ1-3; 7 bases fit TRBD1. Germline V gene lookup returns CDR1 MRHNA and CDR2 SNTAGT. The CDR3 runs to 14 residues. V gave up 6 bases and J gave up 3 bases; unmatched junction bases: 5. CDR3 coding DNA: TGTGCCAGCAGGCCGACAGGGTTTGGAAACACCATATATTTT. It specifies CASRPTGFGNTIYF.

The CDR3 reads CASSSEETQYF. As DNA, the CDR3 is TGTGCCAGCAGCTCTGAGGAGACCCAGTACTTC. The chain links TRBV7-9 to TRBJ2-5; D is unclear. The V gene's germline CDR1 is SEHNR and CDR2 FQNEAQ (reference sequence). Trimming removed 4 bases from V and 5 bases from J, with 5 bases in between. The CDR3 extends over 11 amino acids.